This T cell receptor beta chain was observed in a study of Graves' ophthalmopathy and Graves' hyperthyroidism. Study-level background: Pretreatment peripheral blood was obtained at initial diagnosis.

RNA transcripts served as template for amplifying TCR beta CDR3 sequences. The first round was an RT-PCR with HTBI primers, and the second round was a multiplex PCR. TCRdb re-derived calls from the multiplex PCR reads in MiXCR, one entry per CDR3 protein. The data contain 170,000 or so distinct CDR3 sequences, around two fifths of them seen just once; the ten biggest clones take up under 6.5%. Trimming took 5 bases from V and 6 from J; bases not matched to a gene: 6. CDR3 length: 15 amino acids. From germline, CDR1 is SGHTA and CDR2 FQGTGA. PBMCs were density-gradient isolated from roughly 10 ml fresh blood. In this sample, this clonotype turned up many times. Antigen specificity is unknown. General study points: At around 70% sensitivity and about 72% specificity, the model predicted progression of the ophthalmopathy.

The J gene is TRBJ2-4, the V gene TRBV7-3, with 11 bases lining up with TRBD2. The TCR was taken from a woman between 40 and 55 years old with Graves' ophthalmopathy. Sequencing was done on a sample of peripheral blood. CDR3 in DNA: TGTGCCAGCAGCCCAGGGACTAGCGGAAGAAACATTCAGTACTTC. Protein: CASSPGTSGRNIQYF.